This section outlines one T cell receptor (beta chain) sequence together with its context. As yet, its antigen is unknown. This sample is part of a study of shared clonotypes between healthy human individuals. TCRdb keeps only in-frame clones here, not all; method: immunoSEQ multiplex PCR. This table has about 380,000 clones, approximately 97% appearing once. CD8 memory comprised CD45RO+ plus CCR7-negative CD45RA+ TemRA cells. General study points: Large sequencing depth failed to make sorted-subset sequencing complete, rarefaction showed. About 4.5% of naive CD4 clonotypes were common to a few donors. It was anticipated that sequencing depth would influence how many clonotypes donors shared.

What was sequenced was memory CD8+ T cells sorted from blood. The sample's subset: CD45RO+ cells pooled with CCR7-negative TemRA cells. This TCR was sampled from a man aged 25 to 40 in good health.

The CDR3 sequence is CASSRTRLDEQFF. DNA of the CDR3: TGTGCCAGCAGCCGGACCCGACTAGACGAGCAGTTCTTC. The rearrangement joins TRBV14 to TRBJ2-1, with a tentative D call TRBD2 (6 bases). With 4 bases removed from V and 10 bases from J, the gap between germline ends came to 14 bases. The germline CDR1 and CDR2 sequences are SGHDN and FVKESK. This CDR3 is 13 amino acids long.